This T cell receptor (beta chain) was captured in a study of T cell responses to AZD1222 COVID-19 vaccine (TCRdb year 2021). The study in broad terms: AZD1222 recipients with second doses at about 4 weeks or about 12 weeks were pooled, because spike-specific TCR depth and breadth did not differ between schedules. TCR sequencing covered more than 230 trial participants: around 210 given two doses of AZD1222 and around 26 given two doses of MenACWY control vaccine. Trial participants were enrolled into age subgroups of 18-55, 56-69 and 70-plus years, which contained about 150, 28 and 57 TCR-sequenced participants, respectively. Paper-wide results and their limitations: No day 14 peak-response samples were available, so repertoires were characterized only after the peak T cell response. Spike-specific TCR breadth and depth rose significantly after two AZD1222 doses compared with day 0 and with MenACWY recipients. In the small 56-69-year group, the increase in depth fell short of significance, most likely because of low power. Vaccine-associated CD4 TCRs spanned the whole spike protein, with dominant responses in regions 160-218 and 743-854. Participants were mostly white British and included more females than males, and it was suggested by the authors that clonal diversity may have been underestimated. Reportedly, close to half of the unique spike-specific TCRs recognized epitopes lying outside the regions that are mutated in the B.1.351 and B.1.1.7 variants. Conclusions about previously exposed vaccinees are limited because only a handful of AZD1222 recipients were SARS-CoV-2 seropositive at baseline.

The time point label, as the study defines it: baseline before first vaccination. The vaccinee samples were drawn from two UK trials, COV001 and COV002, one of which was a single-blind randomized controlled phase 2/3 trial testing AZD1222 (ChAdOx1 nCoV-19) in healthy adults. Trial participant PBMC samples were collected at day 0 and day 28 after the second dose for TCRbeta chain sequencing. Comment on this clone: The antigen this receptor binds is unknown. Base qualities were left out, and no much larger clone turns up one base away.

The CDR3 regions of human TCRbeta chains were analyzed by immunosequencing. Processing in the source paper ran as follows. TCRs in the repertoires were compared against a reference library of SARS-CoV-2-specific TCRs that had been generated with the MIRA antigen-specificity platform. Breadth was defined as the fraction of unique TCRs that were SARS-CoV-2-associated, and depth was defined as the fraction of total T cells that were SARS-CoV-2-associated. Using the MIRA data, every spike-specific TCR was mapped to the spike region that the TCR reacted to and assigned to either a CD4 or a CD8 class. Log10-transformed breadth and depth values were compared by one-way ANOVA with Sidak's multiple comparisons tests. TCRdb holds this immuneACCESS table with in-frame rearrangements only. Some clones are missing; in checked studies, unresolved V genes explain under half, and the rest has no known cause. For V, J and clone size, that table is used; D and trimming come from the DNA. In all, the sample holds approximately 190,000 clones, and approximately 94% of those were seen once. In total, the top ten clones hold 7.5% to 9.5% of the sample.

The specimen comprised peripheral blood, sampled on day 0 of AZD1222 vaccination. The receptor was derived from an adult in good health.

The CDR3 region reads CASSDSTDTQYF. The DNA reads as follows: TGTGCCAGCAGTGACAGCACAGATACGCAGTATTTT. The rearranged chain carries TRBV6-4 and TRBJ2-3; the D gene remains uncertain. The trim is 2 bases for V and 0 bases for J, with a gap of 0 bases between the germline ends. Reading the germline V gene gives CDR1 MRHNA and CDR2 SNTAGT. The CDR3 measures 12 amino acids from cysteine to phenylalanine. Of all the DNA, just the CDR3 is kept, 36 bases in frame from base 1.